This paragraph reports one T cell receptor beta chain. Its target is not known. TCRdb reanalysed the RACE reads using MiXCR and keeps one entry per CDR3 protein. Here the sample spans 55,000 to 75,000 distinct CDR3 sequences, roughly 6.7% being singletons. This CDR3 region has 19 residues. The germline V gene has CDR1 MNHEY and CDR2 SMNVEV (reference sequence). Unmatched junction bases numbered 14, after V lost 6 bases and J lost 0 bases. These data belong to a study of human T cells and chemical hapten exposure. Overall study results and limits: Expanded TCRs clustered into significantly more large CDR3 similarity groups than controls, the analysis revealed.

Indicated time point: pre-sensitization, week 0. The treatment: therapeutic diphenylcyclopropenone sensitization with weekly scalp DPC. People who gave samples had alopecia, were 18 to 70 years old, and were suitable for DPC. The V and J genes are TRBV27 and TRBJ2-6, with 7 bases that match TRBD1. The sequencing used whole blood, collected in connection with sensitization to the hapten diphenylcyclopropenone (DPC). The receptor comes from a woman in her twenties or thirties with alopecia areata. Some clones in this sample may be carry-over from other donors' samples. DNA for the CDR3: TGTGCCAGCAGGCTGACAGGGCCCCATTATAACTCTGGGGCCAACGTCCTGACTTTC. It encodes CASRLTGPHYNSGANVLTF.